This T cell receptor beta chain appears in the sequencing data of a study of shared clonotypes between healthy human individuals. Study details: Aged between 18 and 49, the donors were a couple of women and three men.

This clone was found once. Its specificity is unknown. Method: immunoSEQ multiplex PCR; TCRdb's copy keeps in-frame clones and lacks some. This sample has 700,000 or so clones, with approximately 75% found just once. Study conclusions and caveats: Memory subsets had estimated richness that was generally smaller than that of naive subsets.

V lost 2 bases and J lost 14; bases outside the gene matches: 19. The CDR3 has 18 residues. CDR1 is KGHSH and CDR2 is LQKENI in the germline V gene. The chain joins TRBV18 to TRBJ1-5; TRBD1 matches at 12 bases. The origin of this receptor is a woman in her thirties in good health. Sequencing was done on a sample of memory CD4+ T cells sorted from blood. Subset described: CD45RA-negative fraction. The CDR3 region is CASSPTSAGTGGGVMEHF. CDR3 DNA: TGTGCCAGCTCACCAACCAGTGCCGGGACAGGGGGCGGGGTGATGGAGCATTTT. Combining the CDR3 with reference TRBV18 and TRBJ1-5 gives the whole variable domain NAGVMQNPRHLVRRRGQEARLRCSPMKGHSHVYWYRQLPEEGLKFMVYLQKENIIDESGMPKERFSAEFPKEGPSILRIQQVVRGDSAAYFCASSPTSAGTGGGVMEHFGDGTRLSIL.